Sequencing of this T cell receptor (beta chain) was carried out in a study of blood T cells in healthy people across ages. In the study overall: Per two T cells, template switching captured roughly one barcoded beta molecule.

PCR was performed a second time for about 6 to 12 cycles using a sample-barcoded 5' primer and a J-beta primer mix. Each cDNA was tagged by a template-switch adaptor containing 12 random nucleotides. TCRdb analysed the 5' RACE reads with MiXCR anew, one entry per CDR3 protein. The sample lists almost 800,000 distinct CDR3 sequences, roughly 64% occurring once. There are 13 residues in the CDR3. Germline CDR1 reads MNHEY; CDR2 reads SVGEGT. Notes on this clonotype: Its cognate antigen is unknown.

The study's findings and limits: Older individuals had lower TCR beta diversity per million T cells (the decline was roughly linear).

The sequencing input was blood. V gene TRBV6-2 or TRBV6-3 combines with J gene TRBJ2-1; the D is unclear. The J call may be incorrect, as the DNA end agrees better with TRBJ2-7. This receptor was identified in a man aged 30 to 39 in good health. CDR3 in DNA: TGTGCCAGCAGACGAGGTCCTCTTTACGAGCAGTACTTC. Encoded protein: CASRRGPLYEQYF.